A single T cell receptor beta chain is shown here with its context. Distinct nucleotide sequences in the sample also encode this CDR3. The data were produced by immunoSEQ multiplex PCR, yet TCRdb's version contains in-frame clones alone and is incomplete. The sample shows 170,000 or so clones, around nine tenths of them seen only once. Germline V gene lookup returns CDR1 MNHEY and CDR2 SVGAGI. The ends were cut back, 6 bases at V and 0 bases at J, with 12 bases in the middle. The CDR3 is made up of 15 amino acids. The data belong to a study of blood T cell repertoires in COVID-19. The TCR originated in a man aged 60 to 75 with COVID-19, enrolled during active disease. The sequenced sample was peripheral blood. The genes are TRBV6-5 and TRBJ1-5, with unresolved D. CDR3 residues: CASSPTGYSNQPQHF. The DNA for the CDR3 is TGTGCCAGCAGCCCGACCGGGTATAGCAATCAGCCCCAGCATTTT.